This T cell receptor (beta chain) was sequenced in a study of vaccination and CD4 T cells after COVID-19. The overall study: Cells were stimulated with overlapping spike peptide pools from SARS-CoV-2, HCoV-NL63, HCoV-OC43 and HCoV-229E.

Regarding treatment: approximately nine-day PBMC culture with coronavirus spike peptide pools or control peptides (ViraFEST assay). Only a few counts were recorded for this clonotype. The antigen remains undetermined. At the Johns Hopkins FTIC core, DNA taken from cultured CD4+ T cells was sequenced by way of the Oncomine TCR Beta short-read assay. TCRdb called the PCR reads again in MiXCR, with one record for every CDR3 protein. Here the sample spans about 18,000 distinct CDR3 sequences, roughly 60% being singletons. This TCR was sampled from a human donor who had recovered from COVID-19. Sequencing was performed on CD4+ T cells from blood, cultured in vitro, taken after SARS-CoV-2 vaccination.

The CDR3 here is CASSRDIRHYGYTF. CDR3 DNA sequence: TGTGCCAGCAGTAGGGACATCAGGCACTATGGCTACACCTTC. The chain employs TRBV6-1 and TRBJ1-2, with D possibly being TRBD1 (6 bases). This CDR3 contains 14 residues. From germline, CDR1 is MNHNS and CDR2 SASEGT. Trimming removed 5 bases from V and 3 bases from J, with 13 bases in between.